These 14 T cell receptor beta chains share one sample of origin, sequenced in a study of OX40 agonist ivuxolimab in advanced cancers. Assay used: immunoSEQ multiplex PCR; TCRdb lists only in-frame clones, some missing. The sample has 40,000 to 50,000 clones; about 86% are singletons. Sequencing was performed on CD4+ or CD8+ T cells sorted from blood, taken in a trial of the OX40 agonist ivuxolimab. These receptors were collected from an adult with an advanced solid tumor such as melanoma, head and neck, liver or kidney cancer.

The gene calls are TRBV28 and TRBJ2-1; D not certain. Germline CDR1 MDHEN, CDR2 SYDVKM. V shed 4 bases and J shed 14 bases, with 24 bases lying between them. CDR3 length: 15 amino acids. CDR3: CASSSRVAGLWAKFF. In nucleotides, the CDR3 is TGTGCCAGCAGTTCCCGGGTAGCTGGTCTTTGGGCAAAGTTCTTC.

With regard to this clone: This sample includes further DNA sequences coding for the same CDR3. V and J are TRBV19 and TRBJ2-1, with D possibly matching TRBD2 (6 bases). This CDR3 is built from 15 residues. Trimming removed 3 bases at V and 4 bases at J, with 13 bases between. Germline V gene lookup returns CDR1 LNHDA and CDR2 SQIVND (reference sequence). This CDR3 reads CASSISGTVYNEQFF. The CDR3 DNA is TGTGCCAGTAGTATTTCAGGGACTGTATACAATGAGCAGTTCTTC. Variable domain in full (rest from reference TRBV19 and TRBJ2-1): DGGITQSPKYLFRKEGQNVTLSCEQNLNHDAMYWYRQDPGQGLRLIYYSQIVNDFQKGDIAEGYSVSREKKESFPLTVTSAQKNPTAFYLCASSISGTVYNEQFFGPGTRLTVL.

The rearrangement uses TRBV28 and TRBJ1-5, with D hard to call. Deletions cut 1 base from V and 3 bases from J, with 7 bases between. CDR1 is MDHEN and CDR2 is SYDVKM in the germline V gene. This CDR3 is 14 amino acids long. CDR3 in amino acids: CASSLFNTNQPQHF. The CDR3 DNA reads as TGTGCCAGCAGTTTATTCAATACCAATCAGCCCCAGCATTTT.

The chain uses TRBV5-1 and TRBJ2-3; tentatively, D is TRBD1 or TRBD2 (5 bases each). Trimming pared 5 bases from V and 0 bases from J, leaving 16 bases between. CDR1 is SGHRS, CDR2 YFSETQ, per germline. The CDR3 covers 16 residues. CDR3 sequence reads: CASSSGGRTSTDTQYF. CDR3 sequence (DNA): TGCGCCAGCAGTTCTGGGGGACGGACTAGCACAGATACGCAGTATTTT. The full variable domain, its missing parts supplied by reference TRBV5-1 and TRBJ2-3, is KAGVTQTPRYLIKTRGQQVTLSCSPISGHRSVSWYQQTPGQGLQFLFEYFSETQRNKGNFPGRFSGRQFSNSRSEMNVSTLELGDSALYLCASSSGGRTSTDTQYFGPGTRLTVL.

V is TRBV4-1 and J is TRBJ2-3; 8 nucleotides match TRBD2. With V trimmed by 4 bases and J by 4 bases, 7 bases remained unmatched. The CDR3 has 15 residues. CDR1 is MGHRA, CDR2 YSYEKL, per germline. The CDR3: CASSPYSGTPDTQYF. As DNA, the CDR3 is TGCGCCAGCAGCCCATATAGCGGGACGCCAGATACGCAGTATTTT.

V and J are TRBV5-6 and TRBJ1-1; unclear D gene. The germline V gene has CDR1 SGHDT and CDR2 YYEEEE. V lost 0 bases and J lost 0, with 3 bases in between. This CDR3 comprises 13 residues. The CDR3: CASSLVVNTEAFF. The DNA of the CDR3 is TGTGCCAGCAGCTTGGTGGTGAACACTGAAGCTTTCTTT.

This chain joins TRBV6-1 and TRBJ2-7; TRBD1 might be the D (6 bases). Looked up from germline, CDR1 is MNHNS and CDR2 is SASEGT. Trimming took 3 bases from V and 0 from J, leaving 12 bases between them. The CDR3 runs to 15 residues. CDR3 DNA sequence: TGTGCCAGCAGTGACTCCAGGGGAATCTCCTACGAGCAGTACTTC. Protein sequence: CASSDSRGISYEQYF.

The chain has TRBV6-5 and TRBJ2-5; 9 bases fit TRBD2. This CDR3 contains 15 residues. Trimming removed 8 bases from V and 2 bases from J; junction bases left unmatched: 9. Looked up from germline, CDR1 is MNHEY and CDR2 is SVGAGI. The DNA of the CDR3 is TGTGCCAGCCGGTATCGTAGCGGGGGACAAGAGACCCAGTACTTC. This encodes CASRYRSGGQETQYF.

The chain is built from TRBV27 and TRBJ2-3; D uncertain. The V end was cut by 5 bases, the J end by 9 bases, with 9 bases between. The CDR3 is 11 amino acids. Germline V gene data show CDR1 as MNHEY and CDR2 as SMNVEV (reference sequence). The CDR3 DNA sequence: TGTGCCAGCAGTGGCAGCAACACGCAGTATTTT. It codes for CASSGSNTQYF.

In the case of this clone: The sample carries other DNA sequences with the same CDR3. The J gene is TRBJ1-5, the V gene TRBV7-9; 7 bases align to TRBD1. The J segment lost 1 base and the V segment lost 2 bases, leaving 5 bases of the junction unmatched. CDR3 length: 16 amino acids. From germline, CDR1 is SEHNR and CDR2 FQNEAQ (reference sequence). DNA for the CDR3: TGTGCCAGCAGCTTATCGTCAGGGGGAAGCAATCAGCCCCAGCATTTT. Translation gives CASSLSSGGSNQPQHF.

The rearrangement joins TRBV9 to TRBJ1-3; D is possibly TRBD1 (5 bases). Germline V gene sequence: CDR1 SGDLS, CDR2 YYNGEE. V gave up 5 bases and J gave up 1 base, with 16 bases separating them. The CDR3 contains 16 residues. CDR3 DNA: TGTGCCAGCAGTCAGCGGGACGCAGCTTCTGGAAACACCATATATTTT. Encoded protein: CASSQRDAASGNTIYF.

The chain couples TRBV29-1 to TRBJ1-2; a possible D gene is TRBD1 (5 bases). Trimming pared 7 bases from V and 7 bases from J, leaving 16 bases between. The germline V gene has CDR1 SQVTM and CDR2 ANQGSEA. This CDR3 comprises 12 residues. The CDR3 DNA reads as TGCAGCGCTCTGACAGACGGGTCTGGCTACACCTTC. Its protein product is CSALTDGSGYTF. The full variable domain, its missing parts supplied by reference TRBV29-1 and TRBJ1-2, is SAVISQKPSRDICQRGTSLTIQCQVDSQVTMMFWYRQQPGQSLTLIATANQGSEATYESGFVIDKFPISRPNLTFSTLTVSNMSPEDSSIYLCSALTDGSGYTFGSGTRLTVV.

The chain recombines TRBV18 with TRBJ2-5, with D perhaps TRBD1 (6 bases). Gene TRBJ2-7 matches the end of the DNA better, so the J call may be wrong. The CDR3 contains 13 residues. Germline V CDR1 and CDR2: KGHSH, LQKENI. The CDR3 DNA sequence: TGTGCCAGCACCCACCTGACAGGAGACGAGCAGTACTTC. Protein product: CASTHLTGDEQYF.

This chain links TRBV7-9 with TRBJ1-2; D perhaps matches TRBD1 (6 bases). The V gene lost 4 bases and the J gene lost 1 base, with 25 bases spanning the gap. This CDR3 is 19 amino acids long. The germline CDR1 and CDR2 sequences are SEHNR and FQNEAQ (reference sequence). Here the CDR3 DNA reads TGTGCCAGCAGCTCAATCCCTAGGGGCCGGGACATATTTAACTATGGCTACACCTTC. Amino acid sequence: CASSSIPRGRDIFNYGYTF.